These 23 T cell receptor beta chains were sequenced from one sample in a study of control samples from healthy donors and cancer patients. TCRdb's table, derived via immunoSEQ multiplex PCR, lists solely in-frame clones and lacks some. The repertoire consists of some 140,000 clones, with roughly 89% occurring once and the leading ten covering about 11%. Source material: blood. These receptors all stem from a man aged 25-40 years in good health.

V gene TRBV2 combines with J gene TRBJ1-1; no definite D call. V was pared by 0 bases and J by 8 bases, with 7 bases between. Looked up from germline, CDR1 is SNHLY and CDR2 is FYNNEI. This CDR3 contains 12 residues. The CDR3 region is CASSEALWEAFF. The CDR3 DNA is TGTGCCAGCAGTGAAGCTTTATGGGAAGCTTTCTTT.

This chain uses TRBV18 with TRBJ2-7; D may be TRBD1 (5 bases). From germline, CDR1 is KGHSH and CDR2 LQKENI. V shed 3 bases and J shed 4 bases, with 16 bases lying between them. The length of the CDR3 is 15 residues. The CDR3 here is CASSPNYQRTYEQYF. DNA for the CDR3: TGTGCCAGCTCACCTAATTACCAACGGACATACGAGCAGTACTTC.

The chain couples TRBV27 to TRBJ2-2, with TRBD2 identical over 9 bases. After removal of 10 bases from V and 5 bases from J, the junction contained 11 bases not matched to a gene. CDR3 length: 15 amino acids. Germline V CDR1 and CDR2: MNHEY, SMNVEV (reference sequence). The CDR3 sequence is CATSSGNWATGELFF. As DNA, the CDR3 is TGTGCCACCTCTAGCGGGAATTGGGCGACCGGGGAGCTGTTTTTT.

This clone was seen a single time. V gene TRBV5-1 combines with J gene TRBJ2-5, with TRBD2 identical over 7 bases. The junction had 0 bases not matched to a gene; V was cut back by 2 bases and J by 5 bases. CDR1 SGHRS and CDR2 YFSETQ come from the germline V gene. The length of the CDR3 is 12 residues. The CDR3 sequence is CASSFGGETQYF. CDR3 sequence (DNA): TGCGCCAGCAGCTTCGGGGGGGAGACCCAGTACTTC.

The CDR3 region is CASSSQGLRSGANVLTF. DNA of the CDR3: TGTGCCAGCAGCTCACAGGGTCTCCGGTCTGGGGCCAACGTCCTGACTTTC. This chain connects TRBV5-6 to TRBJ2-6, with D perhaps TRBD1 (6 bases). Trimming left V 3 bases short and J 1 base short, with 14 bases between. Germline values: CDR1 SGHDT, CDR2 YYEEEE. CDR3 size: 17 residues. Combining the CDR3 with reference TRBV5-6 and TRBJ2-6 gives the whole variable domain DAGVTQSPTHLIKTRGQQVTLRCSPKSGHDTVSWYQQALGQGPQFIFQYYEEEERQRGNFPDRFSGHQFPNYSSELNVNALLLGDSALYLCASSSQGLRSGANVLTFGAGSRLTVL.

The chain links TRBV2 to TRBJ1-1; 9 nucleotides line up with TRBD1. This CDR3 region has 13 residues. Germline CDR1 and CDR2: SNHLY and FYNNEI. Trimming cost V 7 bases and J 7 bases; bases outside gene matches: 7. Written as DNA, the CDR3 is TGTGCCAGCAATCCGGACAGGGGCCTTGAAGCTTTCTTT. Protein sequence: CASNPDRGLEAFF. Filled out from reference TRBV2 and TRBJ1-1, the complete variable domain reads EPEVTQTPSHQVTQMGQEVILRCVPISNHLYFYWYRQILGQKVEFLVSFYNNEISEKSEIFDDQFSVERPDGSNFTLKIRSTKLEDSAMYFCASNPDRGLEAFFGQGTRLTVV.

This clone has only one observation. The J gene is TRBJ2-1, the V gene TRBV18, with unresolved D. Trimming removed 4 bases from V and 1 base from J, with 2 bases in between. Germline V lookup: CDR1 KGHSH, CDR2 LQKENI. CDR3 length: 12 amino acids. CDR3 sequence reads: CASSLSYNEQFF. CDR3 coding DNA: TGTGCCAGCTCACTATCCTACAATGAGCAGTTCTTC.

This chain links TRBV28 with TRBJ2-5, with D possibly TRBD1 on 6 matching bases. Trimming took off 6 bases at V and 2 bases at J, with 22 bases between the two ends. CDR1 is MDHEN and CDR2 is SYDVKM in the germline V gene. The CDR3 has 17 amino acids. In DNA form, the CDR3 reads TGTGCCAGCAGAAGATCCGCTAGTCAGGGGCAGCAAGAGACCCAGTACTTC. Protein: CASRRSASQGQQETQYF.

The V and J genes are TRBV6-5 and TRBJ1-4, with D unresolved. The CDR3 loop spans 11 amino acids. The ends were cut back, 7 bases at V and 8 bases at J, with 8 bases in the middle. In germline, CDR1 is MNHEY, CDR2 SVGAGI. CDR3 bases: TGTGCCAGCACCTATGGGGAAAAACTGTTTTTT. Protein product: CASTYGEKLFF.

V gene TRBV10-3 combines with J gene TRBJ2-1; TRBD2 matches at 16 bases. Germline trimming cut 6 bases from V and 8 bases from J; bases unmatched to any gene: 1. CDR1 is ENHRY, CDR2 SYGVKD, per germline. This CDR3 has 14 residues. The DNA of the CDR3 is TGTGCCATCAGGGGGACTAGCGGGAGGGATGAGCAGTTCTTC. Translated: CAIRGTSGRDEQFF.

The chain links TRBV28 to TRBJ2-7, with D unclear. Germline values: CDR1 MDHEN, CDR2 SYDVKM. With 9 bases removed from V and 4 bases from J, the gap between germline ends came to 4 bases. The CDR3 is 9 residues long. CDR3 sequence (DNA): TGTGCCAGTGGTTACGAGCAGTACTTC. Protein product: CASGYEQYF.

The chain links TRBV7-9 to TRBJ2-2; 8 bases fit TRBD1. Germline values: CDR1 SEHNR, CDR2 FQNEAQ (reference sequence). CDR3 length: 17 residues. Unmatched junction bases numbered 9, after V lost 4 bases and J lost 2 bases. The CDR3 loop reads CASSSYNRGINTGELFF. The CDR3 DNA sequence: TGTGCCAGCAGCTCCTATAACAGGGGGATCAACACCGGGGAGCTGTTTTTT.

The chain employs TRBV4-2 and TRBJ1-2; D is uncertain. Between the trimmed V and J ends, which lost 0 bases and 8 bases, there was a span of 13 bases. The CDR3 sequence is 14 residues long. Germline V gene lookup returns CDR1 LGHNA and CDR2 YNFKEQ. The CDR3 coding sequence is TGTGCCAGCAGCCAAGAAGCCGGGCGCCGGGGCTACACCTTC. It encodes CASSQEAGRRGYTF.

The rearrangement uses TRBV19 and TRBJ2-1, with 10 bases lining up with TRBD1. The V and J ends lost 6 bases and 6 bases, in that order; junction bases with no gene match: 8. The length of the CDR3 is 15 residues. Per the germline V gene, CDR1 is LNHDA and CDR2 is SQIVND (reference sequence). CDR3 bases: TGTGCCAGTAGCATACTCGGGACAGGGGTCAATGAGCAGTTCTTC. Its protein product is CASSILGTGVNEQFF.

The rearrangement links TRBV28 to TRBJ1-2, with TRBD1 matching over 8 bases. The CDR3 sequence is 12 residues long. The germline V gene encodes CDR1 MDHEN and CDR2 SYDVKM. The V gene end was trimmed by 6 bases and the J gene end by 5 bases; junction bases not matched to a gene: 2. DNA for the CDR3: TGTGCCAGCAGGAGGACAGGGTATGGCTACACCTTC. Protein product: CASRRTGYGYTF.

This sequence joins TRBV28 and TRBJ1-1; D remains unclear. CDR1 and CDR2 from the germline V gene are MDHEN and SYDVKM. The V gene lost 3 bases and the J gene lost 2 bases, with 10 bases spanning the gap. The CDR3 is made up of 14 amino acids. The chain's CDR3 is CASSFEVPNTEAFF. The CDR3 region has the DNA TGTGCCAGCAGTTTCGAAGTCCCAAACACTGAAGCTTTCTTT.

The genes are TRBV6-1 and TRBJ2-3, with 11 positions matching TRBD2. The germline V gene encodes CDR1 MNHNS and CDR2 SASEGT. V shed 2 bases, J shed 0 bases, and the junction held 4 bases outside the gene matches. CDR3 length equals 17 residues. The CDR3 is CASSELAGGGSTDTQYF. CDR3 nucleotide sequence: TGTGCCAGCAGTGAATTAGCGGGAGGGGGGAGCACAGATACGCAGTATTTT.

The chain employs TRBV28 and TRBJ2-1; 7 nucleotides line up with TRBD1. The CDR3 loop spans 15 amino acids. V gave up 6 bases and J gave up 4 bases; unmatched junction bases: 9. Germline values: CDR1 MDHEN, CDR2 SYDVKM. The CDR3: CASSRKGARYNEQFF. CDR3 nucleotides: TGTGCCAGCAGCCGTAAGGGGGCCCGGTACAATGAGCAGTTCTTC.

Comments on this clone: The same CDR3 can be traced to other DNA sequences in this sample. This chain links TRBV7-3 with TRBJ2-1; no clear D gene. V gave up 5 bases and J gave up 0 bases, with 11 bases separating them. CDR1 SGHTA and CDR2 FQGTGA come from the germline V gene. This CDR3 is 15 amino acids long. CDR3 region: CASSPAPSSYNEQFF. DNA for the CDR3: TGTGCCAGCAGCCCCGCTCCCAGCTCCTACAATGAGCAGTTCTTC.

The V gene is TRBV7-9, the J gene TRBJ1-1; D uncertain. This CDR3 has 14 residues. V was pared by 4 bases and J by 0 bases, with 9 bases between. Germline V gene lookup returns CDR1 SEHNR and CDR2 FQNEAQ (reference sequence). In DNA form, the CDR3 reads TGTGCCAGCAGCTGGGGTAAGCTGAACACTGAAGCTTTCTTT. Translating gives CASSWGKLNTEAFF. The variable domain in full, completed from reference TRBV7-9 and TRBJ1-1, reads DTGVSQNPRHKITKRGQNVTFRCDPISEHNRLYWYRQTLGQGPEFLTYFQNEAQLEKSRLLSDRFSAERPKGSFSTLEIQRTEQGDSAMYLCASSWGKLNTEAFFGQGTRLTVV.

J is TRBJ1-1 and V is TRBV18; D is ambiguous. V lost 1 base and J 2 bases, leaving 8 bases between the germline ends. The CDR3 is made up of 14 amino acids. Germline CDR1 KGHSH, CDR2 LQKENI. The CDR3 spells CASSPRESNTEAFF. The DNA of the CDR3 is TGTGCCAGCTCACCACGAGAGAGCAACACTGAAGCTTTCTTT.

The rearrangement links TRBV28 to TRBJ2-7; D is unresolved. The CDR3 is 11 amino acids. Trimming removed 6 bases at V and 3 bases at J, with 6 bases between. CDR1 is MDHEN, CDR2 SYDVKM, per germline. CDR3 sequence reads: CASRSIYEQYF. Written as DNA, the CDR3 is TGTGCCAGCAGGTCGATCTACGAGCAGTACTTC.

The rearrangement uses TRBV7-6 and TRBJ2-3; 8 nucleotides agree with TRBD2. V lost 0 bases to trimming and J lost 5 bases; unmatched junction nucleotides: 4. This CDR3 contains 15 residues. Germline CDR1 reads SGHVS; CDR2 reads FNYEAQ. The CDR3 coding sequence is TGTGCCAGCAGCTTAGCGGGAAGCGGGAGAGATACGCAGTATTTT. Its translation: CASSLAGSGRDTQYF.